Listed here are 2 T cell receptor beta chains from one sample, sequenced in a study of T cell clones after liver transplantation. Repertoires were generated with immunoSEQ multiplex PCR, while TCRdb's copy carries only in-frame clones and drops some. The sample has roughly 65,000 clones; about 92% are singletons. Sequences were derived from CD4+ T cells from blood, sampled less than 26 months after liver transplant. The receptor source for this set is a human patient who received a liver transplant. Some of the T cells might come from the graft donor.

The chain is built from TRBV6-6 and TRBJ2-7; 8 bases are a match to TRBD1. The CDR3 runs 16 residues. J lost 0 bases, V lost 5 bases, and 9 bases had no gene match. Germline CDR1 is MNHNY and CDR2 is SVGAGI (reference sequence). The DNA of the CDR3 is TGTGCCAGCAGTAACGACAGGGGCCCTGGCTCCTACGAGCAGTACTTC. Protein: CASSNDRGPGSYEQYF.

This chain connects TRBV18 to TRBJ1-5; D gene uncertain. Trimming stripped 3 bases from V and 0 bases from J, with 12 bases between. The CDR3 totals 16 residues. CDR1 is KGHSH and CDR2 is LQKENI in the germline V gene. The CDR3 region is CASSPDPANSNQPQHF. The CDR3 DNA is TGTGCCAGCTCACCCGACCCAGCAAATAGCAATCAGCCCCAGCATTTT.